This record concerns one T cell receptor (beta chain) sequence. The antigen remains undetermined. During the collection period, no donor immune events like infections were recorded. Profiling relied on immunoSEQ multiplex PCR, and the TCRdb table lists in-frame clones only, not all of them. The data hold more than 70,000 clones, with around 88% observed a single time. The sample is drawn from a study of identifying expanded T cells in peripheral blood. Notes on the study in general: Clone count variance between roughly 2-week samples rose with total template count. Technical replicates showed about 1.2 changed clones; roughly two weeks roughly 16; four weeks 19.

The CDR3 covers 15 residues. V dropped 5 bases and J dropped 7 bases, with 18 bases sitting between them. CDR1 is MNHNS, CDR2 SASEGT, per germline. Material: blood. This TCR derives from a person aged 18 to 70 in good health. The rearrangement uses TRBV6-1 and TRBJ1-5; D gene unclear. CDR3 sequence (DNA): TGTGCCAGCAGTCCCCTCCCCCTCGAGCGGCAGCCCCAGCATTTT. Protein: CASSPLPLERQPQHF.